This entry concerns a single T cell receptor (beta chain). Its antigen is currently not known. No per-base quality is available; no much larger clone lies one base away. The cohort consisted of more than 650 healthy bone marrow donors. Cohort members were all nominally healthy when sampled, although unrecorded immune exposures were likely present. The donor tested CMV seropositive and was one of the 289 seropositive cohort members. Each donor provided a peripheral blood sample, and peripheral blood mononuclear cells were used for TCR beta sequencing. Genomic DNA was extracted from the blood cell samples with the Qiagen DNeasy Blood Extraction Kit. The entry originates in a study of cytomegalovirus exposure and HLA in healthy donors (dated by TCRdb to between 2016 and 2019). About the full investigation: According to an earlier analysis of several hundred of the donors, roughly 180 million T cells yielded 117 million unique TCR beta sequences and 276 Gb of sequence data. The number of typed donors differed by locus: about 620-640 for A, B, C, DRB1 and DQB1; 500 to 550 for DQA1; 606 for DPA1; and roughly 470 for DPB1. In an earlier analysis of 587 of the donors, high-throughput TCR beta sequencing was used to judge whether each TCR beta V gene segment behaved as functional or pseudogenic. To study patterns of TCR occurrence, a later analysis re-analyzed previously published TCR beta repertoires from just over 650 donors and added high-resolution HLA genotyping. The study profiled the T cell repertoires of approximately 700 subjects by immunosequencing and related them to cytomegalovirus serostatus. Rather than drawing on any new phenotypic data, the later analysis identified candidate immune exposures from TCR beta sequences and the way those sequences occurred across donors. An early release covering 550 to 650 HLA-typed donors comprised about 290 gigabases of sequencing data and 85 million to 100 million unique TCR sequences. Every discovery cohort repertoire had been produced on one sequencing platform. In a later genetic analysis, genome-wide SNP genotypes for about 65% of the roughly 670 donors were used, and that subset was treated as a discovery cohort. To predict cytomegalovirus infection status, the study combined high-throughput TCR immunosequencing, statistical association of individual TCRs with disease status, and machine learning. Several DR-DQ haplotypes were treated as single units for association and clustering because of strong linkage in the cohort. Of the 398 genotyped donors, approximately 81% were placed in the genetic ancestry cluster associated with self-reported Caucasian donors. Both class I and class II loci were covered by HLA typing, at four-digit resolution. The study aimed to test whether signatures of past pathogen exposure could be identified by cataloging public T cell receptors. Along with the roughly 710-subject first cohort, a separate validation cohort of around 110 different subjects was used. Across 398 genotyped donors of the cohort, an average of roughly 230,000 unique TCR beta nucleotide sequences per donor were sequenced, and 15% to 20% of those sequences were non-productive. Donor age, sex, ethnicity and CMV serostatus were compiled together with the repertoire data.

As encoded in the germline V gene, CDR1 is SGHRS while CDR2 is YFSETQ. The trim is 3 bases for V and 11 bases for J, with a gap of 17 bases between the germline ends. Taken from cysteine to phenylalanine, the CDR3 has 13 residues. The read is trimmed to its CDR3 DNA, 39 bases read in frame from base 1. The investigation overall reported the following: Only TCR beta chains were sequenced in this cohort, and the absence of alpha or paired-chain data limited detectable features. Some IMGT-functional V segments, including TRBV6-2 and TRBV6-3, could not be distinguished by the 87-base-pair reads and were therefore excluded. A total of some 180 TCR beta chains were listed by the study as associated with cytomegalovirus. In an earlier analysis of approximately 590 of the donors, most TCR beta V segments appeared in productive rearrangements about 90% or about 30% of the time, broadly matching IMGT annotations. A later analysis found that TCR association rates varied across HLA loci, with DRB1 alleles showing the most associated TCRs and HLA-C alleles the fewest. Strong co-occurrence of HLA alleles, especially DR and DQ, made assigning TCR associations to individual alleles difficult. The earlier analysis of nearly 600 of the donors excluded about 16 rarely observed V segments, including chromosome 9 orphons, because counts were too low. V-gene and J-gene trimming of TCR beta chains was associated with a missense DCLRE1C variant in a later genetic analysis, and the association was replicated in an independent cohort. Correlated functional status among segregating V segments might reflect linkage disequilibrium, but an unknown experimental factor could not be ruled out. In vitro tests confirmed that a few of the cytomegalovirus-associated TCR beta chains recognize cytomegalovirus antigens. For the cohort, immune exposure information was limited to CMV serostatus. Because HLA typing was unavailable for some donors at each locus, only the typed subset was used in association tests. Across donors, most TCR sequences were observed very rarely, whereas some public TCRs were present in many individuals. A later analysis associated around 16,000 TCR beta sequences with specific HLA alleles at a false discovery rate of 0.05. Compared with equally common non-associated chains, HLA-associated TCR beta chains in a later analysis were more clonally expanded and had lower generation probabilities. According to the authors, the approach could potentially be generalized to other disease states and immunological phenotypes. A further reported finding was that TCR beta sequences accurately predicted the HLA-A and HLA-B alleles for most subjects in the first cohort. In a later analysis, several top co-occurrence clusters were reported to appear linked to parvovirus B19, influenza, CMV and Epstein-Barr virus. The classifier was reported to diagnose cytomegalovirus status with high specificity and sensitivity in both the original cohort and the validation cohort. According to a later genetic analysis, donors in an Asian-associated ancestry cluster had fewer N-insertions in productive TCRs than the approximately 650-donor mean. According to a later analysis, most CMV-associated TCR beta chains appeared to be HLA-restricted, and the HLA associations seemed to be driven largely by CMV exposure. Sequencing depth was assumed to be roughly uniform across donors in the presence/absence analyses, though that assumption may not hold. The sequencing pipeline was judged likely to have produced a cluster of highly shared sequence variants as a technical artifact.

The library was obtained by the immunoSEQ multiplex PCR assay. A mixture of 60 forward primers for TCR Vbeta segments and 13 reverse primers for TCR Jbeta segments was used in the multiplex PCR. Amplification of the CDR3 region of rearranged TCR beta genes was performed with a multiplex PCR assay on genomic DNA. The amplified TCR beta libraries were sequenced on the Illumina HiSeq System as 87-base-pair reads. On the authors' methods: Across the 640 or so repertoires, a later analysis counted approximately 83 million unique TCR beta chains, some 11 million of which were shared by at least two donors. A nearest-neighbor algorithm error-corrected the raw reads and collapsed the reads into unique sequences, merging closely related sequences to remove PCR and sequencing errors. To assign V, D and J gene segments, CDR3 sequences were aligned to IMGT reference sequences. For a sequence to be retained, at least a six-nucleotide match to both a V gene segment and a J gene segment was required. A rearrangement counted as productive if the CDR3 had no stop codons and remained in frame with V and J, and every other rearrangement counted as non-productive. CDR3 was defined according to IMGT convention as the region running from the second conserved V-encoded cysteine to the conserved J-encoded phenylalanine. Sequences without an unambiguous match to a single V gene segment were excluded from the earlier analysis of approximately 560 of the donors. An earlier analysis of 550 to 650 of the donors classified V segments as functional when productive rearrangements were above 56.7% and as segregating when the standard deviation between donors was above 5%. A statistical classification framework was built for diagnosing cytomegalovirus status from the catalog of TCR beta chain sequences. A later analysis assigned V and J genes by comparing TCR nucleotide sequences with IMGT/GENE-DB human TR gene sequences. The TCRdist pipeline was used in a later analysis to assign CDR3 sequences and most-parsimonious VDJ recombination scenarios. In a later analysis, every TCR beta chain was defined by the combination of its CDR3 amino acid sequence and its V-gene family, and reads without a unique V-gene family were dropped. To address suspected cross-contamination and a sequencing artifact, a later analysis removed roughly 640 highly shared, low-generation-probability nucleotide sequences. In a later analysis, a clonal expansion index was calculated for each public chain from normalized within-repertoire ranks of inferred template counts. Generation probabilities in a later analysis came from a VDJ recombination model fitted to out-of-frame rearrangements, and those results were checked against IGoR. Hypergeometric tests were used in a later analysis to score TCR-TCR, TCR-HLA and TCR-CMV co-occurrence, with a repertoire-size bias correction applied to the TCR pairs. False discovery rates were estimated in a later analysis by permuting HLA or CMV assignments 20 times. In a later analysis, co-occurring TCRs were grouped using DBSCAN, and TCRdist sequence similarity was added for clustering within HLA-allele-positive subsets. Co-occurrence clustering excluded repertoires with fewer than 30,000 or more than 120,000 public chains, plus five with anomalous nucleotide sharing. Entries here come from immuneACCESS through TCRdb and include only in-frame sequences with V and J called. Some clones fail to appear in such tables; in the studies checked, an unresolved V gene covers under half of the shortfall, and the cause of the remainder is unknown. V, J and clone size are taken as reported in that table, and D and trimming were inferred from the DNA itself. This sample lists over 150,000 clones; roughly four fifths were detected once. The biggest ten clones account for roughly 5% of the sample.

The TCR was taken from a girl aged 5 to 17 in good health and CMV-seropositive. The specimen sequenced was PBMCs. This chain joins TRBV5-1 to TRBJ1-1; tentative D gene TRBD1, with 5 bases matching. The nucleotide sequence reads as follows: TGCGCCAGCAGCTCGGGGGGGTCCATTGGGGCTTTCTTT. Its translation is CASSSGGSIGAFF.